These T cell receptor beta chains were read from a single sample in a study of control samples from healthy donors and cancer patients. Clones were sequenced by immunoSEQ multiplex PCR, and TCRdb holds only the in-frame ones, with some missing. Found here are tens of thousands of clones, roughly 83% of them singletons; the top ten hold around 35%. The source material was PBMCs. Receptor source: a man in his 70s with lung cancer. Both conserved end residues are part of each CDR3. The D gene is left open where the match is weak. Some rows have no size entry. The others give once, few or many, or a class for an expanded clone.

CDR3aa: CASSYWGFANGSYEQYF; CDR3nt: TGTGCCAGCAGTTACTGGGGGTTTGCCAACGGGTCCTACGAGCAGTACTTC; d_gene: .; abundance: few; j_gene: TRBJ2-7; v_gene: TRBV6-2/TRBV6-3
CDR3aa: CASSLSTLRTSGNTIYF; CDR3nt: TGTGCCAGCAGCCTTTCGACACTTCGCACATCTGGAAACACCATATATTTT; d_gene: .; abundance: .; j_gene: TRBJ1-3; v_gene: TRBV3-1/TRBV3-2
CDR3aa: CATSDTRTSGYEQYF; CDR3nt: TGTGCCACCAGTGACACACGTACCTCGGGCTACGAGCAGTACTTC; d_gene: .; abundance: .; j_gene: TRBJ2-7; v_gene: TRBV24-1
CDR3aa: CASSTTGGAAFEAFF; CDR3nt: TGTGCCAGTAGTACGACAGGGGGGGCGGCCTTTGAAGCTTTCTTT; d_gene: TRBD1; abundance: .; j_gene: TRBJ1-1; v_gene: TRBV19
CDR3aa: CASSLPTSYEQYF; CDR3nt: TGTGCCAGCAGTTTACCGACGTCCTACGAGCAGTACTTC; d_gene: .; abundance: few; j_gene: TRBJ2-7; v_gene: TRBV6-5
CDR3aa: CASRRGQSQETQYF; CDR3nt: TGTGCCAGCAGGAGGGGACAGTCCCAAGAGACCCAGTACTTC; d_gene: TRBD1; abundance: .; j_gene: TRBJ2-5; v_gene: TRBV9
CDR3aa: CASSEARNGGESFF; CDR3nt: TGTGCCAGCAGTGAAGCCCGCAACGGCGGGGAAAGTTTCTTT; d_gene: .; abundance: .; j_gene: TRBJ1-1; v_gene: TRBV6-1
CDR3aa: CATSRASGAPEQFF; CDR3nt: TGTGCCACCAGCAGAGCGTCCGGGGCCCCTGAGCAGTTCTTC; d_gene: .; abundance: few; j_gene: TRBJ2-1; v_gene: TRBV15
CDR3aa: CASSPGQDRVSLWKHIYF; CDR3nt: TGTGCCAGCAGCCCAGGACAGGACAGGGTATCTCTCTGGAAACACATATATTTT; d_gene: TRBD1; abundance: .; j_gene: TRBJ1-3; v_gene: TRBV3-1/TRBV3-2
CDR3aa: CASSLSGGWGYTF; CDR3nt: TGTGCCAGCAGTTTAAGCGGGGGCTGGGGCTACACCTTC; d_gene: .; abundance: .; j_gene: TRBJ1-2; v_gene: TRBV12-3/TRBV12-4
CDR3aa: CATSRTDPTGYTF; CDR3nt: TGTGCCACCAGCAGGACTGACCCGACTGGCTACACCTTC; d_gene: .; abundance: .; j_gene: TRBJ1-2; v_gene: TRBV15
CDR3aa: CASSPSWTGRQETQYF; CDR3nt: TGTGCCAGTAGCCCCTCGTGGACGGGGCGCCAAGAGACCCAGTACTTC; d_gene: .; abundance: .; j_gene: TRBJ2-5; v_gene: TRBV19
CDR3aa: CASSLSSPRRANEQFF; CDR3nt: TGTGCCAGCAGTTTATCGTCGCCAAGGCGGGCGAACGAGCAGTTCTTC; d_gene: .; abundance: many; j_gene: TRBJ2-1; v_gene: TRBV27
CDR3aa: CASSPRLGGGAHNEQFF; CDR3nt: TGTGCCAGCAGCCCCCGGTTGGGCGGGGGGGCCCACAATGAGCAGTTCTTC; d_gene: TRBD2; abundance: few; j_gene: TRBJ2-1; v_gene: TRBV7-2
CDR3aa: CASRGINTDTQYF; CDR3nt: TGTGCCAGCAGGGGTATAAACACAGATACGCAGTATTTT; d_gene: .; abundance: .; j_gene: TRBJ2-3; v_gene: TRBV2
CDR3aa: CASSPQQGDDGYTF; CDR3nt: TGTGCCAGCTCACCGCAACAGGGAGATGATGGCTACACCTTC; d_gene: .; abundance: once; j_gene: TRBJ1-2; v_gene: TRBV18
CDR3aa: CAWTPTAQNYNEQFF; CDR3nt: TGTGCCTGGACCCCGACAGCGCAAAACTACAATGAGCAGTTCTTC; d_gene: .; abundance: once; j_gene: TRBJ2-1; v_gene: TRBV30
CDR3aa: CASSPRGDRQETQYF; CDR3nt: TGTGCCAGCTCACCACGGGGGGACAGGCAAGAGACCCAGTACTTC; d_gene: TRBD1; abundance: .; j_gene: TRBJ2-5; v_gene: TRBV18
CDR3aa: CASSWGPTYEQYF; CDR3nt: TGTGCCAGCAGTTGGGGGCCCACCTACGAGCAGTACTTC; d_gene: .; abundance: .; j_gene: TRBJ2-7; v_gene: TRBV12-3/TRBV12-4
CDR3aa: CASSSDAGGGSPLHF; CDR3nt: TGTGCCAGCAGCTCGGACGCAGGCGGGGGATCACCCCTCCACTTT; d_gene: .; abundance: .; j_gene: TRBJ1-6; v_gene: TRBV5-6
CDR3aa: CAIQGQNIGELFF; CDR3nt: TGTGCCATTCAGGGACAGAATATCGGGGAGCTGTTTTTT; d_gene: TRBD1; abundance: .; j_gene: TRBJ2-2; v_gene: TRBV24-1
CDR3aa: CASSILNQPQHF; CDR3nt: TGTGCCAGTAGTATTCTAAATCAGCCCCAGCATTTT; d_gene: .; abundance: .; j_gene: TRBJ1-5; v_gene: TRBV19
CDR3aa: CASSLWTSSDTQYF; CDR3nt: TGTGCCAGCAGCCTCTGGACTAGTAGCGATACGCAGTATTTT; d_gene: TRBD2; abundance: .; j_gene: TRBJ2-3; v_gene: TRBV7-9
CDR3aa: CASSPSDLPKDGYTF; CDR3nt: TGTGCCAGCAGCCCTTCCGACCTCCCTAAGGATGGCTACACCTTC; d_gene: .; abundance: .; j_gene: TRBJ1-2; v_gene: TRBV3-1/TRBV3-2
CDR3aa: CATSGGGLFVNEQFF; CDR3nt: TGTGCCACCAGTGGGGGGGGACTTTTCGTCAATGAGCAGTTCTTC; d_gene: TRBD2; abundance: once; j_gene: TRBJ2-1; v_gene: TRBV24-1
CDR3aa: CASSQATGGGYTF; CDR3nt: TGCGCCAGCAGCCAAGCCACAGGGGGCGGCTACACCTTC; d_gene: TRBD1; abundance: .; j_gene: TRBJ1-2; v_gene: TRBV4-3
CDR3aa: CASSIIGREDTIYF; CDR3nt: TGTGCCAGTAGTATTATTGGCAGGGAGGACACCATATATTTT; d_gene: .; abundance: .; j_gene: TRBJ1-3; v_gene: TRBV19
CDR3aa: CASSLDGYRGPRGEQFF; CDR3nt: TGCGCCAGCAGCTTGGATGGCTACAGGGGTCCCCGTGGGGAGCAGTTCTTC; d_gene: TRBD1; abundance: .; j_gene: TRBJ2-1; v_gene: TRBV5-1
CDR3aa: CASGRQANQPQHF; CDR3nt: TGTGCCAGCGGAAGACAGGCCAATCAGCCCCAGCATTTT; d_gene: .; abundance: few; j_gene: TRBJ1-5; v_gene: TRBV2
CDR3aa: CASSHLAEGSDPQYF; CDR3nt: TGTGCCAGCAGCCACCTAGCGGAGGGGAGTGATCCGCAGTATTTT; d_gene: TRBD2; abundance: .; j_gene: TRBJ2-3; v_gene: TRBV4-2
CDR3aa: CASSPNTGTGKGTQYF; CDR3nt: TGTGCCAGCTCACCTAATACCGGGACAGGGAAGGGGACCCAGTACTTC; d_gene: TRBD1; abundance: .; j_gene: TRBJ2-5; v_gene: TRBV18
CDR3aa: CASSQGIAGEPQHF; CDR3nt: TGTGCCAGCAGCCAGGGGATAGCGGGGGAGCCCCAGCATTTT; d_gene: .; abundance: .; j_gene: TRBJ1-5; v_gene: TRBV3-1/TRBV3-2
CDR3aa: CASTLGTGLTGELFF; CDR3nt: TGTGCCAGCACCCTAGGGACAGGACTGACCGGGGAGCTGTTTTTT; d_gene: TRBD1; abundance: .; j_gene: TRBJ2-2; v_gene: TRBV7-2
CDR3aa: CSASSGRGLQPQHF; CDR3nt: TGCAGCGCTAGTTCGGGCAGGGGGCTTCAGCCCCAGCATTTT; d_gene: TRBD1; abundance: .; j_gene: TRBJ1-5; v_gene: TRBV20-1
CDR3aa: CASSFLSNQPQHF; CDR3nt: TGTGCCAGCAGTTTCTTGAGCAATCAGCCCCAGCATTTT; d_gene: .; abundance: .; j_gene: TRBJ1-5; v_gene: TRBV12-3/TRBV12-4
CDR3aa: CSVAPTGYTQYF; CDR3nt: TGCAGCGTTGCCCCGACTGGGTATACGCAGTATTTT; d_gene: .; abundance: .; j_gene: TRBJ2-3; v_gene: TRBV29-1
CDR3aa: CASSDGRGVGMYNEQFF; CDR3nt: TGTGCCAGCAGTGACGGTCGCGGTGTAGGGATGTACAATGAGCAGTTCTTC; d_gene: .; abundance: .; j_gene: TRBJ2-1; v_gene: TRBV25-1
CDR3aa: CAWTDSYEQYF; CDR3nt: TGTGCCTGGACCGACAGCTACGAGCAGTACTTC; d_gene: .; abundance: .; j_gene: TRBJ2-7; v_gene: TRBV30
CDR3aa: CASSAASGGKYEQYF; CDR3nt: TGTGCCAGCAGTGCGGCTAGCGGGGGGAAGTACGAGCAGTACTTC; d_gene: TRBD2; abundance: .; j_gene: TRBJ2-7; v_gene: TRBV6-4
CDR3aa: CASSSQGLTSTDTQYF; CDR3nt: TGTGCCAGCAGCTCCCAAGGTCTAACTAGCACAGATACGCAGTATTTT; d_gene: .; abundance: .; j_gene: TRBJ2-3; v_gene: TRBV7-9
CDR3aa: CASSYSVGDTEAFF; CDR3nt: TGTGCCAGCAGTTACTCTGTGGGGGACACTGAAGCTTTCTTT; d_gene: .; abundance: .; j_gene: TRBJ1-1; v_gene: TRBV6-2/TRBV6-3
CDR3aa: CASSSGLYEQYF; CDR3nt: TGTGCCAGCAGCTCGGGCCTCTACGAGCAGTACTTC; d_gene: .; abundance: .; j_gene: TRBJ2-7; v_gene: TRBV7-9
CDR3aa: CASSFGQVYEQYF; CDR3nt: TGTGCCAGCAGTTTTGGACAGGTGTACGAGCAGTACTTC; d_gene: TRBD1; abundance: .; j_gene: TRBJ2-7; v_gene: TRBV27
CDR3aa: CASSLSKDTEAFF; CDR3nt: TGTGCCAGCAGCTTAAGTAAAGACACTGAAGCTTTCTTT; d_gene: .; abundance: .; j_gene: TRBJ1-1; v_gene: TRBV7-3
CDR3aa: CASSLRSIGNTGELFF; CDR3nt: TGTGCCAGCAGCTTGAGAAGCATCGGGAACACCGGGGAGCTGTTTTTT; d_gene: .; abundance: .; j_gene: TRBJ2-2; v_gene: TRBV5-6
CDR3aa: CASSPSSGGPSSYNEQFF; CDR3nt: TGTGCCAGCAGCCCAAGTAGCGGGGGGCCCAGCTCCTACAATGAGCAGTTCTTC; d_gene: TRBD2; abundance: once; j_gene: TRBJ2-1; v_gene: TRBV9
CDR3aa: CASSIEASGSNTGELFF; CDR3nt: TGTGCCAGTAGTATAGAAGCTAGCGGGTCGAACACCGGGGAGCTGTTTTTT; d_gene: TRBD2; abundance: .; j_gene: TRBJ2-2; v_gene: TRBV19
CDR3aa: CASSQQPDRLEGTQYF; CDR3nt: TGTGCCAGCAGCCAACAGCCGGACAGGTTAGAGGGTACGCAGTATTTT; d_gene: TRBD1; abundance: .; j_gene: TRBJ2-3; v_gene: TRBV5-6
CDR3aa: CASKQGGNTIYF; CDR3nt: TGTGCCAGCAAGCAGGGGGGAAACACCATATATTTT; d_gene: .; abundance: once; j_gene: TRBJ1-3; v_gene: TRBV11-2
CDR3aa: CASSSTGSKAFF; CDR3nt: TGTGCCAGCAGTTCCACAGGGAGTAAAGCTTTCTTT; d_gene: .; abundance: .; j_gene: TRBJ1-1; v_gene: TRBV28
CDR3aa: CASSDGREAYEQFF; CDR3nt: TGTGCCAGCAGCGACGGCAGGGAAGCATATGAGCAGTTCTTC; d_gene: .; abundance: .; j_gene: TRBJ2-1; v_gene: TRBV9
CDR3aa: CASSSSRGTEAFF; CDR3nt: TGTGCCAGCAGTTCGTCCCGGGGCACTGAAGCTTTCTTT; d_gene: .; abundance: .; j_gene: TRBJ1-1; v_gene: TRBV6-5
CDR3aa: CASSYSGQGNGYTF; CDR3nt: TGTGCCAGCAGTTACTCCGGACAGGGGAATGGCTACACCTTC; d_gene: TRBD1; abundance: .; j_gene: TRBJ1-2; v_gene: TRBV6-5
CDR3aa: CASSDSATRDTGELFF; CDR3nt: TGTGCCAGCAGTGACTCGGCGACACGGGACACCGGGGAGCTGTTTTTT; d_gene: .; abundance: .; j_gene: TRBJ2-2; v_gene: TRBV6-4
CDR3aa: CASSLGRGPDTQYF; CDR3nt: TGTGCCAGCAGCTTAGGGCGGGGACCAGATACGCAGTATTTT; d_gene: .; abundance: .; j_gene: TRBJ2-3; v_gene: TRBV11-2
CDR3aa: CATSGGGGETQYF; CDR3nt: TGTGCCACCAGTGGGGGGGGCGGAGAGACCCAGTACTTC; d_gene: .; abundance: once; j_gene: TRBJ2-5; v_gene: TRBV24-1
CDR3aa: CASSFTSGANNEQFF; CDR3nt: TGTGCCAGCAGCTTCACTAGCGGGGCCAACAATGAGCAGTTCTTC; d_gene: TRBD2; abundance: once; j_gene: TRBJ2-1; v_gene: TRBV7-7
CDR3aa: CASSPTGGATNTIYF; CDR3nt: TGTGCCAGCTCACCAACAGGGGGCGCGACAAACACCATATATTTT; d_gene: TRBD1; abundance: .; j_gene: TRBJ1-3; v_gene: TRBV18